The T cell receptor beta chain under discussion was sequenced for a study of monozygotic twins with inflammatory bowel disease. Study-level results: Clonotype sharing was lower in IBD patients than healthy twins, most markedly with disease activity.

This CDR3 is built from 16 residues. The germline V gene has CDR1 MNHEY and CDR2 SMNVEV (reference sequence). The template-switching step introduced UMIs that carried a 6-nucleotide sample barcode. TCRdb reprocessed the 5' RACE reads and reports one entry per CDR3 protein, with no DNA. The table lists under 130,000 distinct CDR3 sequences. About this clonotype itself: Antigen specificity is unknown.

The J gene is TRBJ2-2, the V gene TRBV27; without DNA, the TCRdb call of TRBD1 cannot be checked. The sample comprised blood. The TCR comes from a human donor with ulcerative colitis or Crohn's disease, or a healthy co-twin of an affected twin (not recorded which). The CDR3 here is CASSRTRGRGTGELFF.